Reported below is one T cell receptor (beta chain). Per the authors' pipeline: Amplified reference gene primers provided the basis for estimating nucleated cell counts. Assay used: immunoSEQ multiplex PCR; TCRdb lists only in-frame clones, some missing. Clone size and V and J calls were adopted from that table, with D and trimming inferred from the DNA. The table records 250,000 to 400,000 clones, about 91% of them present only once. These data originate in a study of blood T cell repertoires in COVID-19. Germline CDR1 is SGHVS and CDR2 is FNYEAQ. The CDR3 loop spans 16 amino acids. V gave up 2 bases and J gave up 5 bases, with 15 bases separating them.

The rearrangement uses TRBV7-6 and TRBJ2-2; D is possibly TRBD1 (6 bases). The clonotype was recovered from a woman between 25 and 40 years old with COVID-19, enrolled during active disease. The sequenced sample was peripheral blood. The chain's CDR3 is CASSLLGGLRTGELFF. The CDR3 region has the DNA TGTGCCAGCAGCTTACTTGGGGGCTTGCGGACCGGGGAGCTGTTTTTT.